The T cell receptor (beta chain) described here comes from a study of blood T cells in healthy people across ages. Through a sample-barcoded 5' primer and a J-beta primer mix, a second PCR was run for about 6 to 12 cycles. TCRdb reprocessed the 5' RACE reads via MiXCR and lists one record per CDR3 protein. The repertoire consists of about 1.8 million distinct CDR3 sequences, with about 50% occurring once and the leading ten covering more than 2%. Study observations and caveats: Age advanced and TCR beta diversity per million T cells fell, roughly linearly.

This clonotype was seen more than once but under ten times. Its antigen is currently unknown. The V and J ends lost 3 bases and 1 base respectively, with 13 bases between them. CDR3 size: 16 residues. CDR1 and CDR2 from the germline V gene are MDHEN and SYDVKM. Healthy Caucasian individuals from Russia aged about 6 to 90 served as donors. Per sample, no less than 5 micrograms of total RNA were extracted. The chain uses TRBV28 and TRBJ2-4; the D is unclear. The source is a woman aged 35 to 49 in good health. Material for sequencing was blood. In nucleotides, the CDR3 is TGTGCCAGCAGTTTTGGGTCTTTCGTGGCCAAAAACATTCAGTACTTC. As protein: CASSFGSFVAKNIQYF.